The present TCR beta chain was sequenced within a study of blood T cells in healthy people across ages. The CDR3 totals 17 residues. The germline V gene has CDR1 SEHNR and CDR2 FQNEAQ (reference sequence). Germline trimming cut 2 bases from V and 5 bases from J; bases unmatched to any gene: 9. A second roughly 6 to 11 cycle PCR used barcoded and J-beta primers. TCRdb itself ran the 5' RACE reads through MiXCR, one entry per CDR3 protein. The table records hundreds of thousands of distinct CDR3 sequences, 45% to 50% of them present only once. The clonotype comes from a woman between 55 and 75 years old in good health. Sequenced input: blood. V gene TRBV7-9 combines with J gene TRBJ2-2, with 9 bases lining up with TRBD2. Here the CDR3 DNA reads TGTGCCAGCAGCTTACAGCTTGGCGGGAGGGAAACCGGGGAGCTGTTTTTT. As protein: CASSLQLGGRETGELFF. Drawing the rest from reference TRBV7-9 and TRBJ2-2, the complete variable domain is DTGVSQNPRHKITKRGQNVTFRCDPISEHNRLYWYRQTLGQGPEFLTYFQNEAQLEKSRLLSDRFSAERPKGSFSTLEIQRTEQGDSAMYLCASSLQLGGRETGELFFGEGSRLTVL.